This record concerns one T cell receptor (beta chain) sequence. The sample belongs to a study of T cell changes during pregnancy in multiple sclerosis. Germline V gene lookup returns CDR1 MNHEY and CDR2 SMNVEV (reference sequence). CDR3 length: 15 amino acids. With 3 bases removed from V and 0 bases from J, the gap between germline ends came to 12 bases. Data came from immunoSEQ multiplex PCR; TCRdb stores just in-frame clones and leaves some out. This sample has 100,000 or so clones; 91% occur once, and the top ten carry 2.5% to 3.5%. The TCR was taken from a female donor with multiple sclerosis, enrolled in a pregnancy study. The chain has TRBV27 and TRBJ2-7; tentative D call: TRBD2 (6 bases). The specimen was peripheral blood, collected in the second trimester of pregnancy. CDR3 loop: CASSFGGVDSYEQYF. In DNA, the CDR3 is TGTGCCAGCAGTTTCGGGGGAGTAGACTCCTACGAGCAGTACTTC.